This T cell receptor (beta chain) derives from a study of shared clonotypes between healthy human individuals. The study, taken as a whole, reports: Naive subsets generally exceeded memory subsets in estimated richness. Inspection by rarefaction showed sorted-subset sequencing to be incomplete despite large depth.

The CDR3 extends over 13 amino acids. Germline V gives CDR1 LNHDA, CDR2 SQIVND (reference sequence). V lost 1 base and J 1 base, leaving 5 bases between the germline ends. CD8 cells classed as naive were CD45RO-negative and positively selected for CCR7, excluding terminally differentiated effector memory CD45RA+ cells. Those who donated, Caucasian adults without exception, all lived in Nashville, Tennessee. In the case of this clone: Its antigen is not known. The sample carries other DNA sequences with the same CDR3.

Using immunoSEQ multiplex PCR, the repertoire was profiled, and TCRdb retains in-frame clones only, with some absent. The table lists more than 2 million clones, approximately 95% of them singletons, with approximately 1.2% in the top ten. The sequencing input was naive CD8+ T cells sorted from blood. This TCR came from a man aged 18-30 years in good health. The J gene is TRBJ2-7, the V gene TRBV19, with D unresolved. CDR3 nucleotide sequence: TGTGCCAGTAGTATAGGACCATCCTACGAGCAGTACTTC. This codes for CASSIGPSYEQYF.